This T cell receptor (beta chain) originates from a study of identifying expanded T cells in peripheral blood. Using immunoSEQ multiplex PCR, the repertoire was profiled, and TCRdb retains in-frame clones only, with some absent. Here the sample spans roughly 84,000 clones, about 87% being singletons. In this sample, this clone turned up once. The antigen is unknown. Study-wide findings and caveats: About 1.3 clones differed between technical replicates, versus approximately 17 and 20 over time. Roughly two-week clone count variance significantly increased as total template count grew.

Healthy donors had no documented immune events, such as infections, while sampled. This CDR3 is built from 12 residues. The V gene's germline CDR1 is SGHRS and CDR2 YFSETQ. Trimming took off 7 bases at V and 4 bases at J, with 12 bases between the two ends. Sequencing input: blood. The chain links TRBV5-1 to TRBJ2-7; maybe TRBD1 (5 bases). This clonotype was obtained from a person aged 18 to 75 in good health. The CDR3 DNA reads as TGCGCCAGCGGGGCGGACAAGTACGAGCAGTACTTC. This translates into CASGADKYEQYF.